A selection of T cell receptor beta chains follows, all from one sample in a study of T cell repertoires in ileal Crohn's disease. Assay used: immunoSEQ multiplex PCR; TCRdb lists only in-frame clones, some missing. The sample carries around 2,500 clones, around 70% recorded once. Source material: ileal tissue. These receptors all come from an adult with Crohn's disease. Both conserved end residues are part of each CDR3. Each record gives: clone size, V gene, D gene, J gene, CDR3 DNA, CDR3 protein. The D gene is left open where the match is weak. Clone size is not always given. Where it is, it says once, few, many or a class for expanded clones.

-	TRBV11-2	TRBD2	TRBJ2-5	TGTGCCAGCAGCTTAGTACGGGGGGGCCGGGAGACCCAGTACTTC	CASSLVRGGRETQYF
once	TRBV27	TRBD1	TRBJ1-1	TGTGCCAGCAGTTTCCCCCCGGACAGGGGGAACACTGAAGCTTTCTTT	CASSFPPDRGNTEAFF
few	TRBV7-2	TRBD2	TRBJ2-7	TGTGCCAGCAGCTCCGGGACTAGCCTCGAGCAGTACTTC	CASSSGTSLEQYF
-	TRBV29-1	TRBD2	TRBJ2-3	TGCAGCGTGCAATTCCGGGAGGGTGTAGATACGCAGTATTTT	CSVQFREGVDTQYF
once	TRBV5-4	TRBD1	TRBJ2-7	TGTGCCAGCAGCTGGACAGGGGGCGGCGAGCAGTACTTC	CASSWTGGGEQYF
once	TRBV4-2	-	TRBJ2-7	TGTGCCAGCAGCCAAGGACACTCCTACGAGCAGTACTTC	CASSQGHSYEQYF
-	TRBV5-4	-	TRBJ1-4	TGTGCCAGCAGCTTGAGGCCAAGCAGGGAAAGAAGGGATGAAAAACTGTTTTTT	CASSLRPSRERRDEKLFF
-	TRBV7-2	-	TRBJ2-1	TGTGCCAGCAGCTTGACACTGAGCTCCTACAATGAGCAGTTCTTC	CASSLTLSSYNEQFF
few	TRBV18	TRBD1	TRBJ2-5	TGTGCCAGCTCACCCCAGGACAGGGCTCTCCAAGAGACCCAGTACTTC	CASSPQDRALQETQYF
few	TRBV6-4	-	TRBJ2-1	TGTGCCAGCAGTGACTCGATTTCAGGATCCCCCTACTACAATGAGCAGTTCTTC	CASSDSISGSPYYNEQFF
-	TRBV30	-	TRBJ2-2	TGTGCCTGGAGGGGATACAGGGAGAATACGAACACCGGGGAGCTGTTTTTT	CAWRGYRENTNTGELFF
-	TRBV2	-	TRBJ2-7	TGTGCCAGCAGTGACAGGGCCTACGAGCAGTACTTC	CASSDRAYEQYF
few	TRBV9	TRBD2	TRBJ2-2	TGTGCCAGCAGCGCCGAAGGGACTAGCGGGATCACCGGGGAGCTGTTTTTT	CASSAEGTSGITGELFF
large	TRBV2	TRBD1	TRBJ2-7	TGTGCCAGCAGTGTAGACAGGGGCGACTCATACGAGCAGTACTTC	CASSVDRGDSYEQYF
-	TRBV4-1	-	TRBJ2-3	TGCGCCAGCAGCCAAGGCAACTCCGATACGCAGTATTTT	CASSQGNSDTQYF
-	TRBV19	TRBD2	TRBJ2-1	TGTGCCAGTAGTATTGGTGCTAGCGGGGGCAATGAGCAGTTCTTC	CASSIGASGGNEQFF
few	TRBV15	-	TRBJ1-2	TGTGCCACCAGCAGTCAAAACTATGGCTACACCTTC	CATSSQNYGYTF
-	TRBV29-1	-	TRBJ2-5	TGCAGCGTTGGGGAGGAGACCCAGTACTTC	CSVGEETQYF
-	TRBV13	TRBD1	TRBJ2-6	TGTGCCAGCAGCCCCCGCGGGACAGGGACTGGGGCCAACGTCCTGACTTTC	CASSPRGTGTGANVLTF
-	TRBV7-9	TRBD1	TRBJ2-2	TGTGCCAGCAGCTCATACCCAGGAGGACAGGAAACCGGGGAGCTGTTTTTT	CASSSYPGGQETGELFF
few	TRBV11-2	TRBD2	TRBJ2-7	TGTGCCAGCAGCTTAAGAGCTAGCGGGGTCTACGAGCAGTACTTC	CASSLRASGVYEQYF
-	TRBV9	-	TRBJ1-4	TGTGCCAGCAGCGTAGGCGAGACTTATAATGAAAAACTGTTTTTT	CASSVGETYNEKLFF
-	TRBV7-2	TRBD1	TRBJ2-2	TGTGCCAGCAGCTTTAGACAGGGGGCCGCCGGGGAGCTGTTTTTT	CASSFRQGAAGELFF
-	TRBV30	TRBD1	TRBJ2-7	TGTGCCTGGAGTGGGACAGGGGTCCACGAGCAGTACTTC	CAWSGTGVHEQYF
-	TRBV15	-	TRBJ2-7	TGTGCCACCAGCAGAGTATCGGACAGCAGGGTCCACGAGCAGTACTTC	CATSRVSDSRVHEQYF
-	TRBV2	-	TRBJ1-3	TGTGCCAGCAGTGAAAGGGAGCTGGCCGGAAACACCATATATTTT	CASSERELAGNTIYF
few	TRBV18	TRBD2	TRBJ2-5	TGTGCCAGCTCACTACTAGCGGGGGCACAAGAGACCCAGTACTTC	CASSLLAGAQETQYF
-	TRBV6-1	-	TRBJ2-2	TGTGCCAGCAGTGAAGCCTTCCGGGCCGGGGAGCTGTTTTTT	CASSEAFRAGELFF